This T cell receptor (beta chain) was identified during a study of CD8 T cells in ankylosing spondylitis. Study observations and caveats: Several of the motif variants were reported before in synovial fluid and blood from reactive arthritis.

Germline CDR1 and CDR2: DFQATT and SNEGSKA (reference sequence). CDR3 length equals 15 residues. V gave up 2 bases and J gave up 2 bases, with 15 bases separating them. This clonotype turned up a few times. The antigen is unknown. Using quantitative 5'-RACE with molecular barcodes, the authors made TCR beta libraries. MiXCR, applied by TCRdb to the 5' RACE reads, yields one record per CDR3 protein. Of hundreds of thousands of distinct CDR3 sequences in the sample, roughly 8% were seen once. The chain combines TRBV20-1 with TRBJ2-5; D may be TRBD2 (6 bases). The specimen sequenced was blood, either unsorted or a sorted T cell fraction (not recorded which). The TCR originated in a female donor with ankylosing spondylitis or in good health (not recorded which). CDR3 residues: CSARSGGVGQETQYF. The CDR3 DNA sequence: TGCAGTGCTAGAAGTGGCGGGGTTGGACAAGAGACCCAGTACTTC.